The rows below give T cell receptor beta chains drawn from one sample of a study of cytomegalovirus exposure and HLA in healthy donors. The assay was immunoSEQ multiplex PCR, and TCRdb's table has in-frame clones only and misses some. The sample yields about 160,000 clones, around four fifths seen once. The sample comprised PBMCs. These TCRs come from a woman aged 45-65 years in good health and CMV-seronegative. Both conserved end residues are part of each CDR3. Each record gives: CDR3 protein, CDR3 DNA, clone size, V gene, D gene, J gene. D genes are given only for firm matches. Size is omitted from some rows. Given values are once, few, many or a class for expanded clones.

CASSPNGGELGQPQHF	TGTGCCAGCAGCCCCAATGGGGGGGAACTAGGGCAGCCCCAGCATTTT	NA	TRBV7-8	NA	TRBJ1-5
CASSLNMDRKGTEAFF	TGTGCCAGCTCACTCAATATGGACAGGAAGGGCACTGAAGCTTTCTTT	NA	TRBV18	TRBD1	TRBJ1-1
CASSILGTGLYLDGNTIYF	TGTGCCAGCAGCATCCTGGGGACAGGGCTTTATCTCGACGGAAACACCATATATTTT	few	TRBV7-2	TRBD1	TRBJ1-3
CASSIDRNVAFF	TGCGCCAGCAGCATTGACAGGAATGTAGCTTTCTTT	NA	TRBV5-1	NA	TRBJ1-1
CASSQAGEGYTF	TGTGCCAGCAGCCAGGCAGGGGAGGGCTACACCTTC	NA	TRBV14	NA	TRBJ1-2
CASSLWTGGYGYTF	TGTGCCAGCAGTTTATGGACAGGGGGCTATGGCTACACCTTC	NA	TRBV28	TRBD1	TRBJ1-2
CASRQTGQINQPQHF	TGTGCCAGCAGGCAGACAGGACAGATCAATCAGCCCCAGCATTTT	NA	TRBV5-4	NA	TRBJ1-5
CASSFGEGVTDTQYF	TGTGCCAGCAGCTTCGGGGAGGGAGTAACAGATACGCAGTATTTT	NA	TRBV11-3	TRBD2	TRBJ2-3
CASSEAGTGVLTNYGYTF	TGTGCCAGCAGTGAAGCAGGGACAGGGGTCTTAACTAACTATGGCTACACCTTC	NA	TRBV2	TRBD1	TRBJ1-2
CASSKGGPSNQPQHF	TGTGCCAGCAGCAAGGGAGGCCCGAGCAATCAGCCCCAGCATTTT	NA	TRBV21-1	NA	TRBJ1-5
CASSLSTGGEQYF	TGTGCCAGCAGTTTAAGTACAGGGGGAGAGCAGTACTTC	NA	TRBV27	TRBD1	TRBJ2-7
CASSSGQAREQYF	TGTGCCAGCAGTTCCGGACAGGCACGGGAGCAGTACTTC	NA	TRBV28	TRBD1	TRBJ2-7
CASSESPGDTGELFF	TGTGCCAGCAGTGAAAGCCCCGGGGACACCGGGGAGCTGTTTTTT	NA	TRBV6-4	NA	TRBJ2-2
CASSQVYGYAEAFF	TGCGCCAGCAGCCAAGTTTACGGGTACGCTGAAGCTTTCTTT	NA	TRBV4-3	NA	TRBJ1-1
CASSELVGDSETQYF	TGTGCCAGCAGTGAACTCGTAGGGGACTCAGAGACCCAGTACTTC	NA	TRBV6-1	NA	TRBJ2-5
CASSLGLAGGGSYEQYF	TGTGCCAGCAGCTTAGGACTAGCGGGGGGTGGCTCCTACGAGCAGTACTTC	NA	TRBV5-4	TRBD2	TRBJ2-7
CASSLSAGVTYEQYF	TGTGCCAGCAGTTTATCCGCAGGGGTCACCTACGAGCAGTACTTC	NA	TRBV28	NA	TRBJ2-7
CASSPARDQETQYF	TGTGCCAGCAGCCCGGCCCGGGACCAAGAGACCCAGTACTTC	NA	TRBV7-9	NA	TRBJ2-5
CASTGQTYEQYF	TGTGCCAGCACCGGACAGACCTACGAGCAGTACTTC	NA	TRBV28	NA	TRBJ2-7
CASSLANEQFF	TGTGCCAGCAGTTTAGCTAATGAGCAGTTCTTC	NA	TRBV11-2	NA	TRBJ2-1
CASSLGTGGGFGAFF	TGTGCCAGCAGCTTAGGGACAGGGGGCGGGTTTGGTGCTTTCTTT	NA	TRBV7-2	TRBD1	TRBJ1-1
CASSLTGTLQPQHF	TGCGCCAGCAGCCTCACCGGGACACTTCAGCCCCAGCATTTT	few	TRBV4-3	NA	TRBJ1-5
CASSVGQGAYNEQFF	TGCGCCAGCAGCGTGGGACAGGGAGCTTACAATGAGCAGTTCTTC	once	TRBV5-1	TRBD1	TRBJ2-1
CAIKERVLVYEQYF	TGTGCCATCAAAGAGCGGGTGTTGGTTTACGAGCAGTACTTC	NA	TRBV10-3	NA	TRBJ2-7
CASGPRQGWNNVLTF	TGTGCCAGCGGTCCGCGACAGGGGTGGAACAACGTCCTGACTTTC	NA	TRBV6-5	TRBD1	TRBJ2-6
CASSERGTDTQYF	TGTGCCAGCAGTGAACGGGGCACAGATACGCAGTATTTT	NA	TRBV2	NA	TRBJ2-3
CASSQTPGLAYNEQFF	TGCGCCAGCAGCCAAACACCGGGACTAGCATACAATGAGCAGTTCTTC	few	TRBV4-1	TRBD2	TRBJ2-1
CAAGRSPGAQHF	TGTGCCGCCGGGAGGAGTCCGGGGGCCCAGCATTTT	once	TRBV19	NA	TRBJ1-5
CASSSLNIQYF	TGTGCCAGCAGTAGCCTGAACATTCAGTACTTC	NA	TRBV6-5	NA	TRBJ2-4
CASSELNNIARQGASKSNQPQHF	TGCGCCAGCAGTGAGTTGAACAACATCGCGCGACAGGGGGCGTCTAAGAGCAATCAGCCCCAGCATTTT	NA	TRBV10-1	TRBD1	TRBJ1-5
CASSPPGRGAQETQYF	TGTGCCAGCAGCCCCCCCGGGCGGGGAGCCCAAGAGACCCAGTACTTC	once	TRBV28	NA	TRBJ2-5
CSVEGSIRTDTQYF	TGCAGCGTCGAGGGCTCCATCCGCACAGATACGCAGTATTTT	NA	TRBV29-1	NA	TRBJ2-3
CASSDVGGTYEQYF	TGTGCCAGCAGCGATGTGGGGGGAACGTACGAGCAGTACTTC	NA	TRBV27	NA	TRBJ2-7
CATSRDFGTGGYTF	TGTGCCACCAGCAGAGATTTTGGGACAGGGGGCTACACCTTC	NA	TRBV15	TRBD1	TRBJ1-2
CASSVAGLAGSEFF	TGTGCCAGCAGCGTAGCTGGACTAGCAGGGTCGGAGTTCTTC	NA	TRBV9	TRBD2	TRBJ2-1
CASSGPQQGRAEAFF	TGTGCCAGCAGCGGGCCGCAACAGGGTAGGGCTGAAGCTTTCTTT	few	TRBV5-4	NA	TRBJ1-1
CASSSRDRGYNEQFF	TGTGCCAGCAGCTCTCGGGACAGGGGATACAATGAGCAGTTCTTC	NA	TRBV7-2	TRBD1	TRBJ2-1
CASSSQRGSSYNEQFF	TGTGCCAGCAGCTCCCAGCGGGGGAGCTCCTACAATGAGCAGTTCTTC	NA	TRBV5-4	TRBD2	TRBJ2-1
CASSARVRADTQYF	TGTGCCAGCAGTGCGAGGGTAAGGGCAGATACGCAGTATTTT	NA	TRBV2	NA	TRBJ2-3
CASNLGQGSTHSNTGELFF	TGTGCCAGCAACCTGGGACAGGGATCCACCCACTCGAACACCGGGGAGCTGTTTTTT	NA	TRBV7-9	TRBD1	TRBJ2-2
CASSLRGETQYF	TGTGCCAGCAGCTTGAGGGGAGAGACCCAGTACTTC	NA	TRBV5-6	NA	TRBJ2-5
CASRISGTGVNTEAFF	TGTGCCAGCCGGATCTCAGGGACGGGGGTGAACACTGAAGCTTTCTTT	NA	TRBV28	NA	TRBJ1-1
CASSLFLAGGPSYNEQFF	TGCGCCAGCAGCTTGTTTCTAGCGGGAGGGCCTTCCTACAATGAGCAGTTCTTC	NA	TRBV5-1	TRBD2	TRBJ2-1
CASSYSGTATGNTIYF	TGTGCCAGCAGTTACTCCGGGACAGCGACTGGAAACACCATATATTTT	NA	TRBV6-5	TRBD1	TRBJ1-3
CASSSAGANVLTF	TGTGCCAGCAGCTCGGCTGGGGCCAACGTCCTGACTTTC	few	TRBV7-9	NA	TRBJ2-6
CATRDRGAGYGPQHF	TGTGCCACCCGGGACAGGGGTGCGGGGTATGGTCCCCAGCATTTT	NA	TRBV19	TRBD1	TRBJ1-5
CASSMSLAGGRNEQFF	TGTGCCAGTAGTATGAGTCTAGCGGGAGGGCGCAATGAACAGTTCTTC	once	TRBV19	TRBD2	TRBJ2-1
CASSFQVSTDTQYF	TGTGCCAGCAGCTTCCAGGTTAGCACAGATACGCAGTATTTT	NA	TRBV7-2	NA	TRBJ2-3
CASSSSGQMYNEQFF	TGTGCCAGCAGCTCCTCGGGACAAATGTACAATGAGCAGTTCTTC	NA	TRBV5-5	NA	TRBJ2-1
CASSSTGKGSYEQYF	TGTGCCAGCAGTTCAACAGGGAAGGGGTCCTACGAGCAGTACTTC	NA	TRBV28	NA	TRBJ2-7
CSASQGVGYTF	TGCAGTGCTAGTCAAGGGGTTGGCTACACCTTC	NA	TRBV20-1	NA	TRBJ1-2
CASSLGGYYYNEQFF	TGTGCCAGCAGCCTAGGGGGCTACTATTACAATGAGCAGTTCTTC	few	TRBV16	TRBD1	TRBJ2-1
CASSLPGSGSNEQYF	TGTGCCAGCAGTTTACCGGGTAGCGGGAGCAACGAGCAGTACTTC	NA	TRBV28	TRBD2	TRBJ2-7